One and the same sample provided the 21 T cell receptor beta chains below, sequenced in a study of T cell responses to AZD1222 COVID-19 vaccine. The table came from immunoSEQ multiplex PCR; TCRdb's copy has only in-frame clones and leaves some out. Of approximately 190,000 clones in the sample, about 89% were seen once. Source: peripheral blood, taken on day 0 of MenACWY control vaccination. The origin of the receptors is an adult in good health.

V gene TRBV20-1 combines with J gene TRBJ2-7; D not resolved. Trimming took off 6 bases at V and 6 bases at J, with 9 bases between the two ends. The CDR3 runs to 10 residues. CDR1 DFQATT and CDR2 SNEGSKA come from the germline V gene (reference sequence). Here the CDR3 reads CSATQVEQYF. In DNA form, the CDR3 reads TGCAGTGCCACCCAAGTCGAGCAGTACTTC.

The rearrangement uses TRBV7-2 and TRBJ2-7; D ambiguous. The CDR3 contains 14 residues. V lost 4 bases, J lost 3 bases, and 13 bases lay in between. CDR1 and CDR2 from the germline V gene are SGHTA and FQGNSA. The CDR3 sequence: CASSSSGPIYEQYF. DNA for the CDR3: TGTGCCAGCAGCTCTTCCGGGCCTATCTACGAGCAGTACTTC.

The rearrangement uses TRBV6-2 or TRBV6-3 and TRBJ2-2; D uncertain. V gave up 5 bases and J gave up 3 bases, with 7 bases separating them. The CDR3 has 13 residues. CDR1 and CDR2 from the germline V gene are MNHEY and SVGEGT. CDR3 coding DNA: TGTGCCAGCAGTGCCAGCGACACCGGGGAGCTGTTTTTT. The encoded protein is CASSASDTGELFF.

The chain carries TRBV5-1 and TRBJ2-3; D not resolved. V was clipped by 0 bases and J by 2 bases, with 7 bases between them. The CDR3 contains 14 residues. CDR1 and CDR2 from the germline V gene are SGHRS and YFSETQ. The CDR3: CASSLVATTDTQYF. CDR3 in DNA: TGCGCCAGCAGCTTGGTGGCCACCACAGATACGCAGTATTTT.

To note about this clone: Other nucleotide sequences in the sample specify the same CDR3. The J gene is TRBJ2-7, the V gene TRBV7-9; D unclear. CDR3 length equals 11 residues. Per the germline V gene, CDR1 is SEHNR and CDR2 is FQNEAQ (reference sequence). V was pared by 4 bases and J by 2 bases, with 3 bases between. CDR3 region: CASSSTYEQYF. As DNA, the CDR3 is TGTGCCAGCAGCTCTACCTACGAGCAGTACTTC.

This chain connects TRBV28 to TRBJ1-1, with D unclear. The CDR3 totals 15 residues. Germline V gene sequence: CDR1 MDHEN, CDR2 SYDVKM. V lost 8 bases and J lost 7, with 23 bases in between. The CDR3 here is CASQGPRRPNGEAFF. Here the CDR3 DNA reads TGTGCCAGCCAAGGGCCCAGGAGGCCTAATGGTGAAGCTTTCTTT.

This clone appeared a few times. The rearrangement uses TRBV9 and TRBJ1-1, with TRBD1 as a possible D gene (6 bases). This CDR3 contains 14 residues. V was pared by 0 bases and J by 5 bases, with 11 bases between. CDR1 and CDR2 (germline): SGDLS, YYNGEE. CDR3 in DNA: TGTGCCAGCAGCGTAGCGGGGGCGCAGACTGAAGCTTTCTTT. This gives the protein CASSVAGAQTEAFF.

The chain recombines TRBV7-6 with TRBJ1-4, with 7 positions matching TRBD1. The J segment lost 4 bases and the V segment lost 1 base, leaving 3 bases of the junction unmatched. This CDR3 spans 15 amino acids. The germline V gene has CDR1 SGHVS and CDR2 FNYEAQ. The CDR3 nucleotides are TGTGCCAGCAGCTTAGGAACAGGGGTTAATGAAAAACTGTTTTTT. Protein product: CASSLGTGVNEKLFF.

The rearrangement uses TRBV2 and TRBJ2-2, with a possible D match to TRBD2 (6 bases). Looked up from germline, CDR1 is SNHLY and CDR2 is FYNNEI. The CDR3 runs 14 residues. Trimming took 3 bases from V and 3 from J, leaving 8 bases between them. The CDR3 spells CASSEGLYTGELFF. The DNA for the CDR3 is TGTGCCAGCAGTGAGGGACTTTACACCGGGGAGCTGTTTTTT.

This clone was seen just once. For the CDR3, the DNA is TGTGCCAGCAGCTTCTCCGGGACGAGCACCGGGGAGCTGTTTTTT. Translated: CASSFSGTSTGELFF. This chain joins TRBV5-4 and TRBJ2-2; perhaps D is TRBD1 or TRBD2 (5 bases each). There are 15 residues in the CDR3. V was shortened by 2 bases and J by 4 bases, with 12 bases between the two germline ends. Germline loops: CDR1 SGHNT, CDR2 YYREEE (reference sequence).

The chain is built from TRBV7-9 and TRBJ1-4; TRBD1 matches at 11 bases. CDR1 is SEHNR and CDR2 is FQNEAQ in the germline V gene (reference sequence). This CDR3 comprises 13 residues. J was trimmed by 8 bases and V by 5 bases; bases with no gene match: 1. CDR3 sequence (DNA): TGTGCCAGCAGCCGGGACAGGGGGGAAAAACTGTTTTTT. Translation gives CASSRDRGEKLFF.

The chain links TRBV6-5 to TRBJ1-6; D gene uncertain. Per germline, CDR1 MNHEY and CDR2 SVGAGI. Trimming pared 4 bases from V and 1 base from J, leaving 8 bases between. There are 15 residues in the CDR3. Here the CDR3 reads CASSLGNSYNSPLHF. The CDR3, as DNA: TGTGCCAGCAGTTTAGGGAATTCCTATAATTCACCCCTCCACTTT.

The chain has TRBV5-4 and TRBJ2-7, with TRBD2 identical over 11 bases. The CDR3 spans 15 residues. V lost 4 bases to trimming and J lost 0 bases; unmatched junction nucleotides: 3. Germline CDR1 is SGHNT and CDR2 is YYREEE (reference sequence). The CDR3 sequence is CASSAGLADSYEQYF. The CDR3 nucleotides are TGTGCCAGCAGCGCGGGACTAGCGGACTCCTACGAGCAGTACTTC.

In DNA, the CDR3 is TGTGCCAGCAGTTGGGACCTTAGCGGGTCCCAAGAGACCCAGTACTTC. Amino acid sequence: CASSWDLSGSQETQYF. The genes are TRBV28 and TRBJ2-5, with 7 bases aligning to TRBD2. This CDR3 has 16 residues. Germline CDR1 reads MDHEN; CDR2 reads SYDVKM. The V gene end was trimmed by 4 bases and the J gene end by 1 base; junction bases not matched to a gene: 9.

J is TRBJ2-7 and V is TRBV11-1; D is unclear. Per the germline V gene, CDR1 is SGHAT and CDR2 is FQDESV (reference sequence). The CDR3 extends over 13 amino acids. The V gene lost 5 bases and the J gene lost 2 bases, with 10 bases spanning the gap. The CDR3, as DNA: TGTGCCAGCAGCCTCGACAAAGCCTACGAGCAGTACTTC. Residues: CASSLDKAYEQYF.

CDR3 region: CAWRTSYEQYF. CDR3 in DNA: TGTGCCTGGAGAACCAGCTACGAGCAGTACTTC. This chain links TRBV30 with TRBJ2-7; D unclear. Per germline, CDR1 GTSNPN and CDR2 SVGIG (reference sequence). The CDR3 covers 11 residues. With 3 bases removed from V and 3 bases from J, the gap between germline ends came to 6 bases. Using reference TRBV30 and TRBJ2-7 for the parts outside the CDR3, the full variable domain is SQTIHQWPATLVQPVGSPLSLECTVEGTSNPNLYWYRQAAGRGLQLLFYSVGIGQISSEVPQNLSASRPQDRQFILSSKKLLLSDSGFYLCAWRTSYEQYFGPGTRLTVT.

The chain carries TRBV9 and TRBJ2-7; possible D gene TRBD1, 6 bases. CDR1 SGDLS and CDR2 YYNGEE come from the germline V gene. V shed 4 bases and J shed 2 bases, with 13 bases lying between them. CDR3 length: 14 amino acids. The DNA for the CDR3 is TGTGCCAGCAGCCAGGCAGGGGCAACCTACGAGCAGTACTTC. Translating it yields CASSQAGATYEQYF.

The V and J genes are TRBV27 and TRBJ1-2; D not certain. This CDR3 has 14 residues. Germline V gives CDR1 MNHEY, CDR2 SMNVEV (reference sequence). Trimming pared 6 bases from V and 1 base from J, leaving 12 bases between. CDR3 bases: TGTGCCAGCAGCCGCCACGTGGATAACTATGGCTACACCTTC. It translates to CASSRHVDNYGYTF.

The chain uses TRBV28 and TRBJ1-1, with D perhaps matching TRBD1 (5 bases). CDR1 and CDR2 from the germline V gene are MDHEN and SYDVKM. V lost 5 bases and J 5 bases, leaving 15 bases between the germline ends. The CDR3 runs to 14 residues. CDR3 amino acids: CASSLGAQRTEAFF. CDR3 nucleotides: TGTGCCAGCAGTCTCGGGGCCCAGAGGACTGAAGCTTTCTTT.

The chain recombines TRBV6-5 with TRBJ1-1; the match to TRBD1 covers 10 bases. Germline V gene sequence: CDR1 MNHEY, CDR2 SVGAGI. The CDR3 runs to 15 residues. Trimming removed 5 bases from V and 4 bases from J; junction bases left unmatched: 7. The CDR3 spells CASSPRQGAGTEAFF. The CDR3, as DNA: TGTGCCAGCAGTCCCCGACAGGGGGCCGGCACTGAAGCTTTCTTT.

This clone occurred once. This rearrangement joins TRBV7-3 to TRBJ1-6, with no clear D. Deletions cut 0 bases from V and 2 bases from J, with 5 bases between. CDR1 is SGHTA, CDR2 FQGTGA, per germline. This CDR3 has 15 amino acids. The CDR3 is CASSLTRTYNSPLHF. CDR3 bases: TGTGCCAGCAGCTTAACACGGACCTATAATTCACCCCTCCACTTT.